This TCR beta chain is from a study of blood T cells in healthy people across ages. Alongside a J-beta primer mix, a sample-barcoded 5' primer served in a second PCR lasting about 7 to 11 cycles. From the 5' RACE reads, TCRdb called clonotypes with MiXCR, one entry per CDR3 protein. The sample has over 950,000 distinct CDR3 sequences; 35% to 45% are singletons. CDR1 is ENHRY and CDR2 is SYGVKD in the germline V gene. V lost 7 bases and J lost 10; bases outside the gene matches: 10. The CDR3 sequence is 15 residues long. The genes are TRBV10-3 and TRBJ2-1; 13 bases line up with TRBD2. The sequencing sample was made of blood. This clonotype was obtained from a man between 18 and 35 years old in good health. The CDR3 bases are TGTGCCATCACCGAAACTAGCGGGGGGGCCGGGGAGCAGTTCTTC. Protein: CAITETSGGAGEQFF.